This record covers a single T cell receptor beta chain. This clonotype was picked up a small number of times. No much larger clone is present one base from it, and per-base qualities are unavailable. TCR cDNA was synthesized by 5'RACE template switching, which introduced a universal primer site and unique molecular identifiers. Priming of cDNA synthesis was performed from both the TCR alpha and TCR beta constant segments. Two PCR steps were used to amplify libraries, with sample barcodes and sequencing adapters being added in the second step. Sequencing of libraries was performed on Illumina HiSeq 2500 (2x100 bp) or NovaSeq (2x150 bp). On the authors' methods: MIGEC was used to demultiplex reads and collapse the reads into UMI consensus sequences, and MiXCR was used for V(D)J alignment. Vaccine-responding clonotypes were defined with edgeR using replicate PBMC samples, requiring FDR below 0.01 and a log2 fold change above 5 up to day 15. CD4 or CD8 identity was assigned to each bulk clonotype according to whether the clonotype was present at higher abundance in the sequenced CD4 repertoire or the sequenced CD8 repertoire. Clonotypes enriched at least 10-fold in dextramer-positive versus dextramer-negative fractions were classed as NS4B-specific, and CD4-biased clonotypes were left out. TCRdb reprocessed the public reads (quality trimming at Q25 with fastp, clone calling with MiXCR) and kept in-frame beta chains. Duplicate CDR3 protein sequences are folded into a single record with the most common DNA and genes. These V and J calls rely on TCRdb rather than the paper's analysis. This sample is represented by approximately 85,000 distinct CDR3 sequences; 13% of them were singletons. The top ten clonotypes cover just under 25% of the sample.

Interpreted using the paper, the treatment or condition label stands for: live attenuated yellow fever vaccine strain. PBMCs were isolated from peripheral blood using a standard Ficoll-Paque protocol. Epitope-specific CD8 T cells were sorted with a dextramer loaded with the yellow fever NS4B epitope peptide, together with anti-CD3 and anti-CD8 staining. RNA was extracted with TriZol from bulk PBMCs, CD4 and CD8 fractions, and dextramer-positive and dextramer-negative fractions. The data were taken from a study of T cells after yellow fever vaccination (dated by TCRdb to the late 2010s). General notes on the study: Libraries from fractions with low cell numbers were prepared with the SMART-Seq v4 Ultra Low Input RNA kit. Blood was drawn at multiple timepoints before and after primary and secondary immunization, with bulk PBMC replicates and cell subsets isolated. To follow T-cell clones before and after primary and booster YFV17D yellow fever vaccination, bulk TCR alpha and beta repertoires were sequenced over time. Two healthy male donors, one aged 18 to 29 and one aged 30 to 40 years, made up the cohort.

Counted from cysteine to phenylalanine, this CDR3 has 15 amino acids. Only the CDR3 region is kept as DNA, spanning 45 bases read in frame from base 1. Germline trimming: 3 bases from V, 4 bases from J; junction bases outside gene matches: 3. What the research found in general, with its limitations: A small fraction of clonotypes appeared in both the CD4 and CD8 compartments, likely as a result of convergent recombination. Because the study included only two donors, the extent to which the findings can be generalized is limited. Computational filtering was required because FACS-sorted repertoires could contain abundant contaminating clonotypes from the bulk population. Compared with the primary T-cell response, the secondary T-cell response was faster but weaker, reaching its peak on day 5 rather than on day 15. After the booster, most of the clones that had expanded following primary vaccination were detected again (almost 98% of CD4 and around 87% of CD8), which suggests that memory was broadly maintained.

Sequenced material: CD8+ T cells not binding an NS4B(214-222) dextramer, sorted from PBMCs, taken around 3 weeks after the first yellow fever vaccination. The sample's cell subset or site label, in plain terms: NS4B epitope dextramer-negative CD8 T cells. This TCR came from a man aged 18 to 30 who received the YFV17D yellow fever vaccine. In this chain, TRBV12-3 or TRBV12-4 is recombined with TRBJ2-2, with 9 bases aligning to TRBD1. In nucleotides, the sequence is TGTGCCAGCAGTTTTGGGACAGGGATCACCGGGGAGCTGTTTTTT. It translates as CASSFGTGITGELFF.